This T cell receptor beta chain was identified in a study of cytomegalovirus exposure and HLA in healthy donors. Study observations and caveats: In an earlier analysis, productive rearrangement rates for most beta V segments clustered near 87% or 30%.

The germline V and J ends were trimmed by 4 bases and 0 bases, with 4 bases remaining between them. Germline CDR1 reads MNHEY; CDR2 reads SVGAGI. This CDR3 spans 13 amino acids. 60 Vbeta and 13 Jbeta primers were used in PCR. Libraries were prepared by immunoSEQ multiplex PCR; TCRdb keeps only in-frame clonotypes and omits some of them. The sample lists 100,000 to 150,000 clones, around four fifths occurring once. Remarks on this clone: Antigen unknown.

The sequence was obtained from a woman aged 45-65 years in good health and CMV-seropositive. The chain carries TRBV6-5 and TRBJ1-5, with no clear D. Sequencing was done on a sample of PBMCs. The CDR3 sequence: CASSFRSNQPQHF. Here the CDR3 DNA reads TGTGCCAGCAGTTTTCGTAGCAATCAGCCCCAGCATTTT.